The clone carrying this T cell receptor (beta chain) showed up many times. In building TCR beta libraries, iRepertoire HTBI primers were used together with Arm-PCR of CDR3 regions. TCRdb recomputed calls from the multiplex PCR reads with MiXCR, one row per CDR3 protein. The sample has hundreds of thousands of distinct CDR3 sequences; about 16% are singletons. These data belong to a study of regulatory T cells in long-lasting Graves disease. As for time point: newly diagnosed GD, antithyroid drugs for less than 3 months. Construction of the TCR library relied on RNA isolated from PBMCs. V was cut by 6 bases and J by 7 bases, with 12 bases left in between. The length of the CDR3 is 12 residues. Germline lookup yields CDR1 SNHLY and CDR2 FYNNEI. The same data also went into a second study, on T cells in Graves' hyperthyroidism and ophthalmopathy.

The chain couples TRBV2 to TRBJ1-2; D is perhaps TRBD1 (5 bases). The specimen comprised peripheral blood mononuclear cells (PBMCs), sampled at new diagnosis, from a patient treated with antithyroid drugs. The origin of this receptor is a woman aged 35-65 years with Graves disease. The CDR3, as DNA: TGTGCCAGCAGACCCGGACAAACTGGCTACACCTTC. Protein product: CASRPGQTGYTF.